A single sample is the source of the 21 T cell receptor beta chains below, sequenced in a study of T cell responses to AZD1222 COVID-19 vaccine. Sequencing was performed with immunoSEQ multiplex PCR; in TCRdb, only in-frame clones are kept and a portion is missing. The sample contains more than 100,000 clones, about 93% of which appear only once. Material: peripheral blood, obtained 28 days after the second AZD1222 dose. These receptors were obtained from an adult who received the AZD1222 COVID-19 vaccine.

Only a few counts were recorded for this clone. V is TRBV3-1 (or the pseudogene TRBV3-2) and J is TRBJ2-2; 12 positions agree with TRBD2. The CDR3 covers 16 residues. Germline V gives CDR1 LGHDT, CDR2 YNNKEL (reference sequence). J was trimmed by 6 bases and V by 2 bases; bases with no gene match: 4. The CDR3 bases are TGTGCCAGCAGCCAAACTCTAGCGGGAGGGCCCGGGGAGCTGTTTTTT. This sequence encodes CASSQTLAGGPGELFF.

The chain recombines TRBV7-7 with TRBJ2-1, with D tentatively TRBD2 (5 bases). The CDR3 extends over 13 amino acids. Germline lookup yields CDR1 SSHAT and CDR2 FNYEAQ (reference sequence). V lost 5 bases and J lost 3, with 8 bases in between. This chain's CDR3 is CASSLGIYNEQFF. In nucleotides, the CDR3 is TGTGCCAGCAGCCTCGGGATCTACAATGAGCAGTTCTTC.

This chain joins TRBV7-8 and TRBJ1-4; D gene unclear. Germline-derived CDR1 and CDR2 are SGHVS and FQNEAQ. The CDR3 has 17 amino acids. Trimming shortened V by 5 bases and J by 0 bases, and 16 bases separated the two germline ends. The CDR3 is CASSPLVGIATNEKLFF. The CDR3 coding sequence is TGTGCCAGCAGCCCTTTAGTCGGTATTGCAACTAATGAAAAACTGTTTTTT.

The chain employs TRBV13 and TRBJ2-1; 7 bases match TRBD1. The CDR3 consists of 16 residues. J gave up 4 bases and V 4 bases, and 10 bases lay outside the gene matches. Germline V CDR1 and CDR2: PRHDT, FYEKMQ (reference sequence). CDR3 in DNA: TGTGCCAGCAGCTCAGCAAACAGACAGGGATACAATGAGCAGTTCTTC. It codes for CASSSANRQGYNEQFF.

The chain recombines TRBV21-1 with TRBJ2-2; TRBD1 was called by the table and not checked on the DNA. TRBV21-1 is shown as a pseudogene. This CDR3 comprises 15 residues. CDR3 DNA: TGTGCCAGCAGCAAGGACAACGCGAACACCGGGGAGCTGTTTTTT. Its protein is CASSKDNANTGELFF.

The chain employs TRBV6-5 and TRBJ1-1; 7 bases map to TRBD1. CDR1 MNHEY and CDR2 SVGAGI come from the germline V gene. The CDR3 is 15 residues long. With V trimmed by 6 bases and J by 1 base, 8 bases remained unmatched. CDR3 nucleotide sequence: TGTGCCAGCAGGAGAGGGACAGCTAGGAACACTGAAGCTTTCTTT. Translation gives CASRRGTARNTEAFF.

V gene TRBV7-9 combines with J gene TRBJ1-5, with D perhaps TRBD1 (5 bases). The CDR3 extends over 16 amino acids. Looked up from germline, CDR1 is SEHNR and CDR2 is FQNEAQ (reference sequence). V was cut by 0 bases and J by 6 bases, with 15 bases left in between. In DNA form, the CDR3 reads TGTGCCAGCAGCTTAGCTATCGGATCGGGGGTTCAGCCCCAGCATTTT. Its protein is CASSLAIGSGVQPQHF.

The chain links TRBV7-8 to TRBJ2-3; 9 bases are a match to TRBD2. The CDR3 consists of 17 residues. Trimming cost V 2 bases and J 6 bases; bases outside gene matches: 12. Per the germline V gene, CDR1 is SGHVS and CDR2 is FQNEAQ. For the CDR3, the DNA is TGTGCCAGCAGCTTAAGGTCTAGCGGGGTCGGGTCGGATACGCAGTATTTT. Amino acids: CASSLRSSGVGSDTQYF.

V is TRBV19 and J is TRBJ1-2, with 7 bases lining up with TRBD1. The CDR3 has 13 residues. Germline lookup yields CDR1 LNHDA and CDR2 SQIVND (reference sequence). V was clipped by 3 bases and J by 8 bases; unmatched bases: 6. The CDR3 protein is CASSITGVGGYTF. In DNA form, the CDR3 reads TGTGCCAGTAGTATTACAGGGGTTGGAGGCTACACCTTC. Complete variable domain (other parts from reference TRBV19 and TRBJ1-2): DGGITQSPKYLFRKEGQNVTLSCEQNLNHDAMYWYRQDPGQGLRLIYYSQIVNDFQKGDIAEGYSVSREKKESFPLTVTSAQKNPTAFYLCASSITGVGGYTFGSGTRLTVV.

This clone has more than one count but fewer than ten. CDR3 amino acids: CAWSVGRVSSYNEQFF. For the CDR3, the DNA is TGTGCCTGGAGTGTGGGGAGGGTTAGCTCCTACAATGAGCAGTTCTTC. This chain links TRBV30 with TRBJ2-1; the match to TRBD2 covers 7 bases. V trimming: 0 bases; J trimming: 0 bases; junction bases outside the gene matches: 5. The CDR3 covers 16 residues. In germline, CDR1 is GTSNPN, CDR2 SVGIG (reference sequence).

This clone was detected once. The chain carries TRBV27 and TRBJ2-7; TRBD1 is a possible D gene (6 bases). CDR1 and CDR2 (germline): MNHEY, SMNVEV (reference sequence). V was cut by 4 bases and J by 5 bases, with 18 bases left in between. The CDR3 extends over 15 amino acids. DNA of the CDR3: TGTGCCAGCAGTTCGACCCGACAGGTTAGAAACGAGCAGTACTTC. Translating gives CASSSTRQVRNEQYF.

The V and J genes are TRBV4-1 and TRBJ1-5, with a possible D match to TRBD1 (5 bases). This CDR3 comprises 18 residues. Germline lookup yields CDR1 MGHRA and CDR2 YSYEKL. V was trimmed by 2 bases and J by 1 base, leaving 18 bases between them. CDR3 residues: CASSQSYGGGMSNQPQHF. The CDR3 nucleotides are TGCGCCAGCAGCCAATCCTATGGGGGGGGAATGAGCAATCAGCCCCAGCATTTT.

The V gene is TRBV7-9, the J gene TRBJ1-4; possibly TRBD1 for D (6 bases). Per germline, CDR1 SEHNR and CDR2 FQNEAQ (reference sequence). The CDR3 covers 15 residues. With 5 bases removed from V and 8 bases from J, the gap between germline ends came to 18 bases. The CDR3 DNA reads as TGTGCCAGCAGCGCAGGACAGCCGGTTGGGGAAAAACTGTTTTTT. This encodes CASSAGQPVGEKLFF.

About this clone itself: Other DNA sequences in this specimen translate into the identical CDR3. This chain links TRBV7-2 with TRBJ2-1, with 12 bases lining up with TRBD1. Trimming removed 5 bases from V and 4 bases from J; junction bases left unmatched: 6. From germline, CDR1 is SGHTA and CDR2 FQGNSA. The CDR3 extends over 16 amino acids. In nucleotides, the CDR3 is TGTGCCAGCAGCCTGGGGGACAGGGGGCGGTACAATGAGCAGTTCTTC. Protein sequence: CASSLGDRGRYNEQFF.

This chain uses TRBV19 with TRBJ1-1; no clear D. V was trimmed by 8 bases and J by 1 base, leaving 14 bases between them. CDR1 and CDR2 from the germline V gene are LNHDA and SQIVND (reference sequence). The CDR3 consists of 14 residues. CDR3 residues: CASSRVNRNTEAFF. The CDR3 nucleotides are TGTGCCAGTTCTAGGGTGAACAGGAACACTGAAGCTTTCTTT.

The rearrangement uses TRBV18 and TRBJ2-1, with TRBD2 identical over 9 bases. V shed 4 bases, J shed 8 bases, and the junction held 9 bases outside the gene matches. The CDR3 spans 15 residues. Germline values: CDR1 KGHSH, CDR2 LQKENI. CDR3 sequence reads: CASSLKAGGWYEQFF. CDR3 nucleotide sequence: TGTGCCAGCTCACTAAAGGCGGGAGGGTGGTATGAGCAGTTCTTC.

The V gene is TRBV19, the J gene TRBJ1-5; D is unresolved. The CDR3 loop spans 12 amino acids. CDR1 and CDR2 from the germline V gene are LNHDA and SQIVND (reference sequence). V gave up 5 bases and J gave up 4 bases, with 6 bases separating them. CDR3 loop: CASSALNQPQHF. The CDR3 DNA sequence: TGTGCCAGTAGTGCATTAAATCAGCCCCAGCATTTT. The variable domain in full, with the rest retrieved from reference TRBV19 and TRBJ1-5, is DGGITQSPKYLFRKEGQNVTLSCEQNLNHDAMYWYRQDPGQGLRLIYYSQIVNDFQKGDIAEGYSVSREKKESFPLTVTSAQKNPTAFYLCASSALNQPQHFGDGTRLSIL.

The chain employs TRBV5-4 and TRBJ2-1, with 7 bases that match TRBD2. Germline V CDR1 and CDR2: SGHNT, YYREEE (reference sequence). J was trimmed by 14 bases and V by 2 bases; bases with no gene match: 7. The CDR3 contains 12 residues. The CDR3 protein is CASSFPGLKKFF. CDR3 DNA sequence: TGTGCCAGCAGCTTTCCGGGACTAAAGAAGTTCTTC.

The rearrangement uses TRBV5-4 and TRBJ2-5, with D perhaps being TRBD1 or TRBD2 (6 bases each). CDR1 SGHNT and CDR2 YYREEE come from the germline V gene (reference sequence). The CDR3 contains 13 residues. The ends were cut back, 4 bases at V and 5 bases at J, with 12 bases in the middle. The CDR3 sequence: CASSPGEAETQYF. The CDR3, as DNA: TGTGCCAGCAGCCCAGGGGAGGCGGAGACCCAGTACTTC.

This clone came up once. The chain combines TRBV11-2 with TRBJ2-3; D may correspond to TRBD1 or TRBD2 (5 bases each). The ends were cut back, 8 bases at V and 4 bases at J, with 16 bases in the middle. This CDR3 comprises 14 residues. CDR1 and CDR2 (germline): SGHAT, FQNNGV. DNA for the CDR3: TGTGCCAGCCGGGAAGTCACAGGATCAGATACGCAGTATTTT. The encoded protein is CASREVTGSDTQYF.

In its sample, this clone was seen once. The V gene is TRBV6-5, the J gene TRBJ2-3; D possibly corresponds to TRBD2 (6 bases). Trimming cost V 4 bases and J 1 base, with 15 bases left between them. The germline gives CDR1 MNHEY, CDR2 SVGAGI. The CDR3 covers 16 residues. The DNA of the CDR3 is TGTGCCAGCAGTTCCTTGGGAGGCGCGGGCACAGATACGCAGTATTTT. Amino acids: CASSSLGGAGTDTQYF.